One T cell receptor beta chain is described in this entry. The target antigen is unknown. The sample comes from a study of cytomegalovirus exposure and HLA in healthy donors. Study summary: T cells numbering about 179 million yielded 95 million to 140 million unique TCR beta sequences in an earlier analysis. Study observations and caveats: The authors enumerated some 160 TCR beta chains as linked to cytomegalovirus.

Healthy bone marrow donors formed the donor group. It was with 60 Vbeta and 13 Jbeta primers that the PCR ran. Per the study methods: Later reanalysis found about 78 million unique TCR beta chains, some 10 million of them shared. Using immunoSEQ multiplex PCR, the repertoire was profiled, and TCRdb retains in-frame clones only, with some absent. Clone size and the V and J calls come from that table; the DNA yielded D and trimming. The sample lists around 100,000 clones, roughly 85% occurring once. The CDR3 covers 14 residues. Germline V lookup: CDR1 MNHEY, CDR2 SVGAGI. The junction had 3 bases not matched to a gene; V was cut back by 2 bases and J by 7 bases.

The chain has TRBV6-5 and TRBJ1-4, with TRBD1 matching 8 bases. The specimen was PBMCs. The TCR was taken from a man in his forties or fifties in good health and CMV-seronegative. The DNA of the CDR3 is TGTGCCAGCAGTTACGCAGGGGGCCTTGAAAAACTGTTTTTT. It yields the protein CASSYAGGLEKLFF.